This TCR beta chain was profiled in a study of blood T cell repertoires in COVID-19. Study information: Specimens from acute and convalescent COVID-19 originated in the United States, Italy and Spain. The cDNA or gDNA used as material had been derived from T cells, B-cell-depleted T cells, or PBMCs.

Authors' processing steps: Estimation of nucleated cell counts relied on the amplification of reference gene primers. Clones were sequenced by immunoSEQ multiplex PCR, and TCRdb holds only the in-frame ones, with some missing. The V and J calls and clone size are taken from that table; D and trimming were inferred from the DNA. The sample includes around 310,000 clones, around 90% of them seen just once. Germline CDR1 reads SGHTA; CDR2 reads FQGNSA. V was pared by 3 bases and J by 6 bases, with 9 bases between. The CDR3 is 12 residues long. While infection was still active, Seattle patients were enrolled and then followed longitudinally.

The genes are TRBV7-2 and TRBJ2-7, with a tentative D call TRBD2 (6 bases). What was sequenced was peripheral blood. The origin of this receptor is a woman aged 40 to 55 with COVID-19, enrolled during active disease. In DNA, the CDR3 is TGTGCCAGCAGCTTTCGGGGGACCGAGCAGTACTTC. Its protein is CASSFRGTEQYF. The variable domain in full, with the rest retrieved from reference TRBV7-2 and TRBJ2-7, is GAGVSQSPSNKVTEKGKDVELRCDPISGHTALYWYRQSLGQGLEFLIYFQGNSAPDKSGLPSDRFSAERTGGSVSTLTIQRTQQEDSAVYLCASSFRGTEQYFGPGTRLTVT.